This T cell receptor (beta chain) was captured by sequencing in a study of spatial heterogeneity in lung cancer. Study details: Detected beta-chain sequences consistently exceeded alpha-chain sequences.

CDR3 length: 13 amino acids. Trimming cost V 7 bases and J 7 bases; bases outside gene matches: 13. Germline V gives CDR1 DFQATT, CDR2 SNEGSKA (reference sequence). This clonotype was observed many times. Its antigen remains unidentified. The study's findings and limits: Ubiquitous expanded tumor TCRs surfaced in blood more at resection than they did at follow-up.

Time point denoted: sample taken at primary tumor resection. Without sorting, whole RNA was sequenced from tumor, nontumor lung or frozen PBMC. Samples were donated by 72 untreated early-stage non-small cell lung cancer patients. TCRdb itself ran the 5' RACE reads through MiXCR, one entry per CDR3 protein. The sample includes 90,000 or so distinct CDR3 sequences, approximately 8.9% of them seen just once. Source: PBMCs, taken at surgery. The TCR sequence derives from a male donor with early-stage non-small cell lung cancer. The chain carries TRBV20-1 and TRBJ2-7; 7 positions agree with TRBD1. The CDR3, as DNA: TGCAGTGTTTCGGACAGGCACAACGGGGAGCAGTACTTC. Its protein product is CSVSDRHNGEQYF.